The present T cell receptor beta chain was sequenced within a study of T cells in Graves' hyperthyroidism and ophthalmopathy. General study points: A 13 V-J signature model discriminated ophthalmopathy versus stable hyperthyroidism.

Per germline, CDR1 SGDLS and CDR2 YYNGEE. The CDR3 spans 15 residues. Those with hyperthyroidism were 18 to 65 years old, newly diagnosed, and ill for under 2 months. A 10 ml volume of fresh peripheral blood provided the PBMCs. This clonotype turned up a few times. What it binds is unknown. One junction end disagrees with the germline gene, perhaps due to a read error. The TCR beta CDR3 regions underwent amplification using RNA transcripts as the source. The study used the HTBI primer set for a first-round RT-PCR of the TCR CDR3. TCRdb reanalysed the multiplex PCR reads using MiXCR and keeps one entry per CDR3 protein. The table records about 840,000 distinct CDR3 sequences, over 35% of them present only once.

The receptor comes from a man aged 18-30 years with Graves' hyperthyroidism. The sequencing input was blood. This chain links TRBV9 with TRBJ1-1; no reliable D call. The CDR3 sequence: CASSQEESGNTEAFF. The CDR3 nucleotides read TGCGCCAGCAGCCAAGAAGAATCGGGGAACACTGAAGCTTTCTTT.